One sample yielded the 15 T cell receptor beta chains listed below, sequenced in a study of cytomegalovirus exposure and HLA in healthy donors. With 60 Vbeta and 13 Jbeta primers, the PCR was carried out. Assay used: immunoSEQ multiplex PCR; TCRdb lists only in-frame clones, some missing. The sample yields roughly 130,000 clones, around 77% seen once. The sample consisted of PBMCs. The receptors were gathered from a man aged 25-45 years in good health and CMV-seronegative.

The V gene is TRBV5-1, the J gene TRBJ2-5; weak D call: TRBD1 (5 bases). CDR1 is SGHRS and CDR2 is YFSETQ in the germline V gene. The CDR3 has 16 residues. Deletions cut 1 base from V and 1 base from J, with 14 bases between. The DNA for the CDR3 is TGCGCCAGCAGCTTGCAGGGATCCTCCATCCAAGAGACCCAGTACTTC. Amino acid sequence: CASSLQGSSIQETQYF.

This sequence joins TRBV4-1 and TRBJ1-5, with 9 bases fitting TRBD1. This CDR3 region has 16 residues. CDR1 is MGHRA and CDR2 is YSYEKL in the germline V gene. V was pared by 0 bases and J by 6 bases, with 6 bases of the junction left unmatched. The DNA for the CDR3 is TGCGCCAGCAGCCAAGATAACAGGGGGCCCTCTCAGCCCCAGCATTTT. Translating it yields CASSQDNRGPSQPQHF.

V is TRBV5-4 and J is TRBJ2-5, with D possibly matching TRBD1 (5 bases). CDR1 SGHNT and CDR2 YYREEE come from the germline V gene (reference sequence). V was shortened by 2 bases and J by 4 bases, with 15 bases between the two germline ends. The CDR3 runs 15 residues. The CDR3 coding sequence is TGTGCCAGCAGCTTACTCTCAGGGTTAGGAGAGACCCAGTACTTC. Amino acids: CASSLLSGLGETQYF.

The CDR3 sequence: CASSLRTRNTEAFF. CDR3 coding DNA: TGTGCCAGCAGCCTGAGAACCCGGAACACTGAAGCTTTCTTT. This chain connects TRBV7-2 to TRBJ1-1; D is unclear. The CDR3 has 14 residues. Trimming left V 5 bases short and J 1 base short, with 11 bases between. The germline gives CDR1 SGHTA, CDR2 FQGNSA.

The chain has TRBV18 and TRBJ2-2, with 8 bases identical to TRBD2. Germline CDR1 reads KGHSH; CDR2 reads LQKENI. The CDR3 totals 16 residues. V shed 0 bases, J shed 3 bases, and the junction held 3 bases outside the gene matches. CDR3 nucleotides: TGTGCCAGCTCACCACCAACTAGCGGCTACACCGGGGAGCTGTTTTTT. Translated, it gives CASSPPTSGYTGELFF.

The rearrangement uses TRBV18 and TRBJ2-7; the match to TRBD1 covers 7 bases. This CDR3 contains 14 residues. V was pared by 3 bases and J by 3 bases, with 5 bases of the junction left unmatched. CDR1 and CDR2 (germline): KGHSH, LQKENI. This CDR3 reads CASSPRGTVYEQYF. The DNA for the CDR3 is TGTGCCAGCTCACCCCGAGGGACAGTCTACGAGCAGTACTTC. The full variable domain, completed using reference TRBV18 and TRBJ2-7, is NAGVMQNPRHLVRRRGQEARLRCSPMKGHSHVYWYRQLPEEGLKFMVYLQKENIIDESGMPKERFSAEFPKEGPSILRIQQVVRGDSAAYFCASSPRGTVYEQYFGPGTRLTVT.

The chain recombines TRBV6-4 with TRBJ2-2; tentative D call: TRBD2 (6 bases). Germline-derived CDR1 and CDR2 are MRHNA and SNTAGT. V was trimmed by 0 bases and J by 5 bases, leaving 10 bases between them. CDR3 length equals 15 residues. CDR3 bases: TGTGCCAGCAGTGACTCGGAGGGAGGAACCGGGGAGCTGTTTTTT. Its translation: CASSDSEGGTGELFF.

The V call is TRBV6-5, the J call TRBJ1-3; D call uncertain. Germline CDR1 is MNHEY and CDR2 is SVGAGI. The ends were cut back, 6 bases at V and 4 bases at J, with 10 bases in the middle. This CDR3 is 13 amino acids long. In DNA, the CDR3 is TGTGCCAGCAGCCGCCGGCGGGGAAACACCATATATTTT. Translation: CASSRRRGNTIYF.

The V and J genes are TRBV7-6 and TRBJ1-6, with D tentatively TRBD1 (5 bases). Looked up from germline, CDR1 is SGHVS and CDR2 is FNYEAQ. V lost 4 bases and J 9 bases, leaving 16 bases between the germline ends. This CDR3 has 15 residues. The CDR3 bases are TGTGCCAGCAGCTCCTCGGGGGGAAGCTTTTCACCCCTCCACTTT. Translated, it gives CASSSSGGSFSPLHF.

The chain's CDR3 is CASSFASGNNEQFF. The CDR3 DNA reads TGTGCCAGCAGCTTCGCTAGCGGGAACAATGAGCAGTTCTTC. V is TRBV7-8 and J is TRBJ2-1, with 9 bases that match TRBD2. Germline V gene data show CDR1 as SGHVS and CDR2 as FQNEAQ. Trimming at V came to 3 bases and at J to 5 bases, leaving 2 bases not matched to a gene. The length of the CDR3 is 14 residues.

This chain links TRBV5-1 with TRBJ2-5; D perhaps matches TRBD1 (6 bases). The germline V gene has CDR1 SGHRS and CDR2 YFSETQ. There are 15 residues in the CDR3. V was shortened by 0 bases and J by 2 bases, with 11 bases between the two germline ends. CDR3 coding DNA: TGCGCCAGCAGCTTGGTAGGGACACCGCAAGAGACCCAGTACTTC. Translating gives CASSLVGTPQETQYF.

In this sample, this clone turned up once. The CDR3 is CATRTSVETQYF. The CDR3 nucleotides read TGTGCCACTCGGACTAGCGTTGAGACCCAGTACTTC. This rearrangement joins TRBV2 to TRBJ2-5; 9 nucleotides match TRBD2. Germline trimming cut 10 bases from V and 5 bases from J; bases unmatched to any gene: 5. CDR1 SNHLY and CDR2 FYNNEI come from the germline V gene. The CDR3 sequence is 12 residues long.

This clone was seen only once. The chain recombines TRBV13 with TRBJ2-2, with D hard to call. The length of the CDR3 is 15 residues. The germline V gene has CDR1 PRHDT and CDR2 FYEKMQ (reference sequence). V lost 0 bases and J 2 bases, leaving 7 bases between the germline ends. CDR3 in amino acids: CASSLGQTNTGELFF. CDR3 coding DNA: TGTGCCAGCAGCTTAGGACAGACCAACACCGGGGAGCTGTTTTTT. Based on the CDR3 plus reference TRBV13 and TRBJ2-2, the full variable domain is AAGVIQSPRHLIKEKRETATLKCYPIPRHDTVYWYQQGPGQDPQFLISFYEKMQSDKGSIPDRFSAQQFSDYHSELNMSSLELGDSALYFCASSLGQTNTGELFFGEGSRLTVL.

This chain connects TRBV28 to TRBJ1-5, with TRBD1 matching over 7 bases. Germline CDR1 reads MDHEN; CDR2 reads SYDVKM. V trimming: 5 bases; J trimming: 2 bases; junction bases outside the gene matches: 9. The CDR3 runs 16 residues. CDR3 protein: CASSAFQGEGNQPQHF. The CDR3 DNA reads as TGTGCCAGCAGTGCCTTTCAGGGGGAGGGCAATCAGCCCCAGCATTTT.

V usage is TRBV4-1 and J usage is TRBJ2-7, with unresolved D. Germline V CDR1 and CDR2: MGHRA, YSYEKL. V was shortened by 2 bases and J by 2 bases, with 7 bases between the two germline ends. The CDR3 consists of 13 residues. The CDR3, as DNA: TGCGCCAGCAGCCAAAGCCTCACCTACGAGCAGTACTTC. Its translation is CASSQSLTYEQYF.